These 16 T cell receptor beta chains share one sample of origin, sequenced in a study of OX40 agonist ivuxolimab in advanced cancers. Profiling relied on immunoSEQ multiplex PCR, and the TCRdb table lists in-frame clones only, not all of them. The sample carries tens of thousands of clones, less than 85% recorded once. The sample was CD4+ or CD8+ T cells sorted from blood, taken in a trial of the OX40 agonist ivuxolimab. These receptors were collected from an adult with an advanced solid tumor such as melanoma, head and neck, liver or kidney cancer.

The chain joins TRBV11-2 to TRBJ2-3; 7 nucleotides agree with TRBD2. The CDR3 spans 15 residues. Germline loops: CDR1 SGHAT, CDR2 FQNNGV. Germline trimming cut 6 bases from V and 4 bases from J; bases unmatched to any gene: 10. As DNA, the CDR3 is TGTGCCAGCAGGAGAGGAGGTGGGAGGGCAGATACGCAGTATTTT. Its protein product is CASRRGGGRADTQYF.

The CDR3 DNA reads as TGTGCCAGCAGCTACGCCCTAGCGGGGGGGCCAGGAGAGACCCAGTACTTC. Its translation is CASSYALAGGPGETQYF. The chain links TRBV7-2 to TRBJ2-5; 12 bases map to TRBD2. CDR1 and CDR2 from the germline V gene are SGHTA and FQGNSA. The length of the CDR3 is 17 residues. Trimming took 4 bases from V and 4 from J; bases not matched to a gene: 10.

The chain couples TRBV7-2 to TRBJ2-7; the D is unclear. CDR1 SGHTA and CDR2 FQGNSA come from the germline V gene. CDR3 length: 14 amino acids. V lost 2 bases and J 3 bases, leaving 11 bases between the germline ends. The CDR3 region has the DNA TGTGCCAGCAGCTTACAAGTTTCTAGCTACGAGCAGTACTTC. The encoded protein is CASSLQVSSYEQYF.

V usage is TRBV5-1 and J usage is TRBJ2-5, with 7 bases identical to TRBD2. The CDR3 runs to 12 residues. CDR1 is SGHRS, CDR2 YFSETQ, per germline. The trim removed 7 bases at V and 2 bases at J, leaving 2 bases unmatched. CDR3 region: CASGTTQETQYF. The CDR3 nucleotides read TGCGCCAGCGGGACTACTCAAGAGACCCAGTACTTC.

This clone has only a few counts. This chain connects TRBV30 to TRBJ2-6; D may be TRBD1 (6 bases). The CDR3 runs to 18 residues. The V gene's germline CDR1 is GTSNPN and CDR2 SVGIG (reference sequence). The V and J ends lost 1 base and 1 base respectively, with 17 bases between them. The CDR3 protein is CAWSGTGKRSSGANVLTF. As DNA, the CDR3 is TGTGCCTGGAGTGGTACAGGGAAAAGGAGTTCTGGGGCCAACGTCCTGACTTTC. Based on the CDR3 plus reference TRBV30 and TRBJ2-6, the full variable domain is SQTIHQWPATLVQPVGSPLSLECTVEGTSNPNLYWYRQAAGRGLQLLFYSVGIGQISSEVPQNLSASRPQDRQFILSSKKLLLSDSGFYLCAWSGTGKRSSGANVLTFGAGSRLTVL.

The CDR3 sequence is CASSVTGNSPLHF. Written as DNA, the CDR3 is TGTGCCAGTAGTGTTACTGGAAATTCACCCCTCCACTTT. The chain couples TRBV19 to TRBJ1-6; no definite D call. The CDR3 is 13 amino acids. Germline-derived CDR1 and CDR2 are LNHDA and SQIVND (reference sequence). The germline V and J ends were trimmed by 5 bases and 7 bases, with 9 bases remaining between them.

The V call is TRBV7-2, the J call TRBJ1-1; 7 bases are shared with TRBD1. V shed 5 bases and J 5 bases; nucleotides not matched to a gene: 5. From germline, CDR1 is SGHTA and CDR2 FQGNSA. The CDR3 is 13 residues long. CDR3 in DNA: TGTGCCAGCAGCCCGCAGGGGGAAACTGAAGCTTTCTTT. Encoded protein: CASSPQGETEAFF.

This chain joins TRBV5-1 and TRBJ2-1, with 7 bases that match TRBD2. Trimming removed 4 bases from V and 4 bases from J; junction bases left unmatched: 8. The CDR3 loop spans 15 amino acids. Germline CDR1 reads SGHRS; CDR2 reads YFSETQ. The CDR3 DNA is TGCGCCAGCAGCCCTGCGGGGGAGACGTACAATGAGCAGTTCTTC. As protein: CASSPAGETYNEQFF. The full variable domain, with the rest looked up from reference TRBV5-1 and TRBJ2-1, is KAGVTQTPRYLIKTRGQQVTLSCSPISGHRSVSWYQQTPGQGLQFLFEYFSETQRNKGNFPGRFSGRQFSNSRSEMNVSTLELGDSALYLCASSPAGETYNEQFFGPGTRLTVL.

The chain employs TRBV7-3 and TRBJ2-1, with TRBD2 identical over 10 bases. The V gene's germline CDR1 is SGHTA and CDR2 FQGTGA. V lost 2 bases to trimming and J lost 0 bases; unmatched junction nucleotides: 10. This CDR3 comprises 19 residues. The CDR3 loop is CASSLLRLAGPSSYNEQFF. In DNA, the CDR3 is TGTGCCAGCAGCTTACTTAGACTAGCGGGCCCGAGCTCCTACAATGAGCAGTTCTTC.

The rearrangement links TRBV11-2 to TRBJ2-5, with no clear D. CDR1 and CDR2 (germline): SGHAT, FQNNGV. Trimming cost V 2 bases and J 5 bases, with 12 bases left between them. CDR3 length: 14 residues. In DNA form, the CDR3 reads TGTGCCAGCAGCTTAAGGTCTCCCGTTGAGACCCAGTACTTC. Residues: CASSLRSPVETQYF. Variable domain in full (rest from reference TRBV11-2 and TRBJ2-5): EAGVAQSPRYKIIEKRQSVAFWCNPISGHATLYWYQQILGQGPKLLIQFQNNGVVDDSQLPKDRFSAERLKGVDSTLKIQPAKLEDSAVYLCASSLRSPVETQYFGPGTRLLVL.

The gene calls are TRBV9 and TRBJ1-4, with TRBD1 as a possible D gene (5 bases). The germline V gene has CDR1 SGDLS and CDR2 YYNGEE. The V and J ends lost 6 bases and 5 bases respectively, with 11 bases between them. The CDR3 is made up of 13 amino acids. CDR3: CASKAEGNEKLFF. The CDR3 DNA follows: TGTGCCAGCAAGGCGGAGGGGAATGAAAAACTGTTTTTT.

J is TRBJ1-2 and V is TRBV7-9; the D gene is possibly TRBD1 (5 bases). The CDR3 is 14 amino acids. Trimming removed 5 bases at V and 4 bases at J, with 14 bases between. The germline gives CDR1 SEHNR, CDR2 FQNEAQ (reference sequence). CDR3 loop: CASSPGRMRYGYTF. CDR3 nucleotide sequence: TGTGCCAGCAGCCCGGGACGGATGCGCTATGGCTACACCTTC.

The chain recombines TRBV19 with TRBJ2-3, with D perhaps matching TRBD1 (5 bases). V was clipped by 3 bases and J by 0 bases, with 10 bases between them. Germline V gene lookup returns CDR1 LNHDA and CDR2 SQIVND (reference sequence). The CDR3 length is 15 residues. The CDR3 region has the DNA TGTGCCAGTAGTATCAGGGTCCTAAGCACAGATACGCAGTATTTT. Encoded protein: CASSIRVLSTDTQYF.

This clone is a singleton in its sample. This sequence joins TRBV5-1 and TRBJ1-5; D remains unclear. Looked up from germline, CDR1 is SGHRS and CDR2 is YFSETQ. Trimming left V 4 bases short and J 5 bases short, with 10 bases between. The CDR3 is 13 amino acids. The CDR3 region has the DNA TGCGCCAGCAGCGTGTGGGGTGATCAGCCCCAGCATTTT. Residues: CASSVWGDQPQHF.

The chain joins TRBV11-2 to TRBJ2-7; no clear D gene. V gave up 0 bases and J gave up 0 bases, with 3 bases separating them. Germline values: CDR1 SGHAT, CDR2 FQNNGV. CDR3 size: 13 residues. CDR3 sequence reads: CASSLESSYEQYF. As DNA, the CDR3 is TGTGCCAGCAGCTTAGAATCCTCCTACGAGCAGTACTTC.

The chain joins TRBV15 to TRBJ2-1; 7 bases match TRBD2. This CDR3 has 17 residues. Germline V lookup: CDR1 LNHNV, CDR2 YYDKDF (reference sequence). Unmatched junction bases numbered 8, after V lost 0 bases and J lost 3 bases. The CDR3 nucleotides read TGTGCCACCAGCAGAGATAGAGCGGGGAGCTACTACAATGAGCAGTTCTTC. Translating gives CATSRDRAGSYYNEQFF.